This T cell receptor (beta chain) stems from a study of shared clonotypes between healthy human individuals. In the sorted-subset replicate PCRs, 200 ng DNA, some 30,000 T cell genomes, was used. The table came from immunoSEQ multiplex PCR; TCRdb's copy has only in-frame clones and leaves some out. The sample lists roughly 2.2 million clones, more than 80% occurring once. The germline gives CDR1 SGHRS, CDR2 YFSETQ. V trimming: 4 bases; J trimming: 0 bases; junction bases outside the gene matches: 10. The CDR3 spans 18 residues. The receptor comes from a man between 18 and 35 years old in good health. Some clones in this sample may be carry-over from other donors' samples. Sequencing was performed on naive CD4+ T cells from PBMCs. Described subset: CD45RA+ positively selected. The rearrangement joins TRBV5-1 to TRBJ2-6; 7 positions match TRBD1. CDR3 amino acids: CASSTNGQALSGANVLTF. The CDR3 DNA is TGCGCCAGCAGCACGAACGGACAGGCCCTCTCTGGGGCCAACGTCCTGACTTTC.